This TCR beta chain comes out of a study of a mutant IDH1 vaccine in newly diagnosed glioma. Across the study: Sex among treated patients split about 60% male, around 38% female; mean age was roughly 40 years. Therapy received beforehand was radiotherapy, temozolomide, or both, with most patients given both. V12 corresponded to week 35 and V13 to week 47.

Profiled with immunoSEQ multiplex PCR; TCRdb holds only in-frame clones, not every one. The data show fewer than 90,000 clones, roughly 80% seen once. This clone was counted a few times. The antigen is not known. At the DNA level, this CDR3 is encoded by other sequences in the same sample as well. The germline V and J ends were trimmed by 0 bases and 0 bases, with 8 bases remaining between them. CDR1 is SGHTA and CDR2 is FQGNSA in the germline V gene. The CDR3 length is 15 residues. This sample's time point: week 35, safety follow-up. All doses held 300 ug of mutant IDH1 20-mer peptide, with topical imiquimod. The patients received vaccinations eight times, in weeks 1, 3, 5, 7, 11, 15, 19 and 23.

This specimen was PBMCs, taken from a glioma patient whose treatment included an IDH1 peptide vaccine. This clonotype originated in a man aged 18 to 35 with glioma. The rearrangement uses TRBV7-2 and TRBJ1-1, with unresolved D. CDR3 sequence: CASSLAPGMNTEAFF. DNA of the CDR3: TGTGCCAGCAGCTTAGCCCCGGGTATGAACACTGAAGCTTTCTTT. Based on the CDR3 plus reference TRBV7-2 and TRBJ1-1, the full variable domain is GAGVSQSPSNKVTEKGKDVELRCDPISGHTALYWYRQSLGQGLEFLIYFQGNSAPDKSGLPSDRFSAERTGGSVSTLTIQRTQQEDSAVYLCASSLAPGMNTEAFFGQGTRLTVV.